This record covers a single TCR beta chain. Deletions cut 5 bases from V and 5 bases from J, with 15 bases between. Germline V gene data show CDR1 as SGHTA and CDR2 as FQGNSA. The CDR3 consists of 14 residues. The source of the sample is a study of graft-versus-host responses after intestinal transplantation. The repertoire was sequenced with immunoSEQ multiplex PCR; TCRdb's copy has only in-frame clones and lacks some. The table has under 45,000 clones, around nine tenths seen once; the top ten hold over 6%. The rearrangement uses TRBV7-2 and TRBJ2-5; D is undetermined. The TCR comes from a human patient who received an intestinal transplant, so some T cells may come from the graft donor. Here the sequenced sample was PBMCs, taken around 270 days after transplant. As DNA, the CDR3 is TGTGCCAGCAGCCCCGGGCCTTATCGGGAGACCCAGTACTTC. This codes for CASSPGPYRETQYF. The whole variable domain, remainder taken from reference TRBV7-2 and TRBJ2-5, is GAGVSQSPSNKVTEKGKDVELRCDPISGHTALYWYRQSLGQGLEFLIYFQGNSAPDKSGLPSDRFSAERTGGSVSTLTIQRTQQEDSAVYLCASSPGPYRETQYFGPGTRLLVL.